This TCR beta chain was retrieved from a study of blood T cell repertoires in COVID-19. Turning to the study itself: From the United States, Italy and Spain came samples of acute and convalescent COVID-19. PBMCs, B-cell-depleted T cells, or T cells were the source of the cDNA or gDNA that made up the material.

Original processing notes: From reference gene primer amplification, estimates of nucleated cell counts were derived. Measured with immunoSEQ multiplex PCR; TCRdb has only the in-frame clones, and not every one. V and J calls and clone size follow that table, whereas D and trimming were derived from the DNA. The table includes over 150,000 clones, 65% to 90% detected once. This clone was seen only once. The sequencing input was peripheral blood. The clonotype was recovered from a man aged 50-59 years with active or convalescent COVID-19.

CDR3 in amino acids: CSASTLIGGLAHRGTQYF. CDR3 sequence (DNA): TGCAGTGCTAGTACCTTGATAGGGGGCCTAGCTCACCGGGGTACGCAGTATTTT. The V gene is TRBV20-1, the J gene TRBJ2-3; 7 nucleotides line up with TRBD1. The CDR3 is made up of 18 amino acids. Germline lookup yields CDR1 DFQATT and CDR2 SNEGSKA (reference sequence). Trimming at V came to 3 bases and at J to 8 bases, leaving 23 bases not matched to a gene.